This is a list of T cell receptor beta chains from one sample in a study of cytomegalovirus exposure and HLA in healthy donors. TCRdb's table, derived via immunoSEQ multiplex PCR, lists solely in-frame clones and lacks some. The sample has roughly 120,000 clones, 70% to 80% seen once. Material for sequencing was PBMCs. All receptors derive from a woman between 18 and 29 years old in good health and CMV-seronegative. Each CDR3 is given with its conserved first and last residue. D genes are given only for firm matches. A row's size may be missing; if present it is once, few, many or a size class.

J	D	size	V	length	CDR3	DNA
TRBJ1-1	-	-	TRBV5-5	15	CASSLTGNMNTEAFF	TGTGCCAGCAGCTTGACAGGGAACATGAACACTGAAGCTTTCTTT
TRBJ2-5	TRBD1	-	TRBV6-4	16	CASSDSPGQGQETQYF	TGTGCCAGCAGTGACTCTCCGGGACAGGGACAAGAGACCCAGTACTTC
TRBJ2-1	TRBD2	-	TRBV7-9	16	CASSPILGLANNEQFF	TGTGCCAGCAGCCCGATATTGGGACTAGCGAACAATGAGCAGTTCTTC
TRBJ1-1	-	-	TRBV5-1	13	CASSLSSETEAFF	TGCGCCAGCAGCTTAAGTTCGGAGACTGAAGCTTTCTTT
TRBJ1-4	-	-	TRBV11-1	14	CASSLSESYEKLFF	TGTGCCAGCAGCTTAAGCGAATCCTATGAAAAACTGTTTTTT
TRBJ2-7	-	few	TRBV2	11	CASSGPSEQYF	TGTGCCAGCAGTGGCCCCAGCGAGCAGTACTTC
TRBJ2-2	TRBD1	-	TRBV4-1	17	CASSQDRERGQTGELFF	TGCGCCAGCAGCCAAGATAGGGAAAGGGGGCAAACCGGGGAGCTGTTTTTT
TRBJ1-4	-	few	TRBV4-1	15	CASSPTGSPGEKLFF	TGCGCCAGCAGCCCCACGGGATCCCCGGGGGAAAAACTGTTTTTT
TRBJ1-1	TRBD1	-	TRBV6-1	14	CASRGTGMNTEAFF	TGTGCCAGCCGTGGGACAGGGATGAACACTGAAGCTTTCTTT
TRBJ2-3	-	-	TRBV7-3	14	CASSSDRATDTQYF	TGTGCCAGCAGCTCCGACAGAGCCACAGATACGCAGTATTTT
TRBJ2-1	TRBD1	-	TRBV6-1	15	CASTSGQGFVDEQFF	TGTGCCAGCACCTCCGGACAGGGGTTTGTCGATGAGCAGTTCTTC
TRBJ2-3	TRBD2	-	TRBV30	15	CAWTTSGADTDTQYF	TGTGCCTGGACTACTAGCGGGGCAGACACAGATACGCAGTATTTT
TRBJ1-1	TRBD1	-	TRBV19	15	CASSVPGQPNTEAFF	TGTGCCAGTAGTGTACCGGGACAGCCGAACACTGAAGCTTTCTTT
TRBJ1-1	-	-	TRBV27	15	CASSLLGRRDTEAFF	TGTGCCAGCAGTTTATTGGGAAGGAGGGACACTGAAGCTTTCTTT
TRBJ2-1	TRBD2	-	TRBV5-1	17	CASSFIAGGDPYNEQFF	TGCGCCAGCAGCTTTATAGCGGGGGGCGACCCCTACAATGAGCAGTTCTTC
TRBJ1-1	-	-	TRBV19	14	CASSISTANTEAFF	TGTGCCAGTAGTATTTCTACCGCGAACACTGAAGCTTTCTTT
TRBJ1-1	TRBD1	few	TRBV6-5	13	CASRTGDVTEAFF	TGTGCCAGCAGGACAGGGGATGTCACTGAAGCTTTCTTT
TRBJ2-7	TRBD1	-	TRBV2	15	CASSDPGQATYEQYF	TGTGCCAGCAGTGACCCGGGACAGGCAACCTACGAGCAGTACTTC
TRBJ2-5	TRBD1	-	TRBV30	13	CAVTGTDQETQYF	TGTGCCGTAACCGGGACAGACCAAGAGACCCAGTACTTC
TRBJ1-1	TRBD1	few	TRBV6-5	14	CASSTRQGGTEAFF	TGTGCCAGCAGTACACGACAGGGGGGGACTGAAGCTTTCTTT
TRBJ1-1	-	-	TRBV14	13	CASSQLIQGEAFF	TGTGCCAGCAGCCAGTTGATACAGGGCGAAGCTTTCTTT
TRBJ1-1	-	-	TRBV15	14	CATSRPDRGPEAFF	TGTGCCACCAGCAGACCCGACCGGGGTCCTGAAGCTTTCTTT
TRBJ1-2	-	-	TRBV19	13	CASSRQGGGGYTF	TGTGCCAGTAGTCGGCAGGGAGGTGGAGGCTACACCTTC
TRBJ2-7	-	-	TRBV28	14	CASSRSGKTYEQYF	TGTGCCAGCAGTCGCTCCGGGAAGACCTACGAGCAGTACTTC
TRBJ1-4	-	-	TRBV5-8	16	CASSLDAGPIREKLFF	TGTGCCAGCAGCTTGGATGCAGGGCCGATAAGAGAAAAACTGTTTTTT
TRBJ2-3	TRBD2	-	TRBV4-1	16	CASSQALAGEADTQYF	TGCGCCAGCAGCCAAGCCCTAGCGGGGGAAGCAGATACGCAGTATTTT